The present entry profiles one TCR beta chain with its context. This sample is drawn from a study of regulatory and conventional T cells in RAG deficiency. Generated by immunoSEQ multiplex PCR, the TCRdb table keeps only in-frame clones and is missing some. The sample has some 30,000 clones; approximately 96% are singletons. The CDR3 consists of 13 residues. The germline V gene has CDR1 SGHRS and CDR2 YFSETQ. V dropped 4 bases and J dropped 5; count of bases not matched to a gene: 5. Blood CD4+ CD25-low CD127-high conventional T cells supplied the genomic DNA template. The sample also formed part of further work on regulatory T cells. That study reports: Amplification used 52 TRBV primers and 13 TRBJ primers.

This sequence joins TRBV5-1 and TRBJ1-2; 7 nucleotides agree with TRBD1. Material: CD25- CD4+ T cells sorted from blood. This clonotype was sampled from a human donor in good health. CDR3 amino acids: CASSPDRTYGYTF. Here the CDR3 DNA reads TGCGCCAGCAGCCCGGACAGGACATATGGCTACACCTTC.